This T cell receptor beta chain is from a study of blood T cell repertoires in COVID-19. Clones were read by immunoSEQ multiplex PCR, and TCRdb kept only the in-frame ones, dropping some. The sample consists of about 430,000 clones, 80% to 90% of them appearing once. Germline V gene sequence: CDR1 MNHEY, CDR2 SVGAGI. Trimming cost V 6 bases and J 4 bases, with 12 bases left between them. The length of the CDR3 is 13 residues. This receptor was obtained from a man younger than 35 with COVID-19, enrolled during active disease. The specimen sequenced was peripheral blood. This chain links TRBV6-5 with TRBJ1-2; weak D call: TRBD1 (5 bases). This CDR3 reads CASRETDVYGYTF. The CDR3 DNA is TGTGCCAGCAGGGAGACAGACGTCTATGGCTACACCTTC.